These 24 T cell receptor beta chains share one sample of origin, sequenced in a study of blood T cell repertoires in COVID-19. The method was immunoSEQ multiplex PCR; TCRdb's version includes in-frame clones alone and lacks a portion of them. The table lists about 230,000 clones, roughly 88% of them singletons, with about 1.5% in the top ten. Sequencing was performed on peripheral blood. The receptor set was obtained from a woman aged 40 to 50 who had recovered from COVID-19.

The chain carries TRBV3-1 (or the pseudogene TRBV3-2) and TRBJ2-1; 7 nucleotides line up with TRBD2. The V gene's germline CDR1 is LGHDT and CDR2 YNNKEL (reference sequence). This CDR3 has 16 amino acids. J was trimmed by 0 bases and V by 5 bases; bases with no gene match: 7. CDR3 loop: CASSTTGGSSYNEQFF. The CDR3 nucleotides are TGTGCCAGCAGCACGACCGGGGGGAGCTCCTACAATGAGCAGTTCTTC.

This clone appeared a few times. The CDR3 DNA reads as TGTGCCAGTAGTGACAGGGGCTGGAACACTGAAGCTTTCTTT. This encodes CASSDRGWNTEAFF. J is TRBJ1-1 and V is TRBV19, with 8 bases matching TRBD1. The J segment lost 1 base and the V segment lost 5 bases, leaving 3 bases of the junction unmatched. The CDR3 is 14 residues long. Germline V gives CDR1 LNHDA, CDR2 SQIVND (reference sequence).

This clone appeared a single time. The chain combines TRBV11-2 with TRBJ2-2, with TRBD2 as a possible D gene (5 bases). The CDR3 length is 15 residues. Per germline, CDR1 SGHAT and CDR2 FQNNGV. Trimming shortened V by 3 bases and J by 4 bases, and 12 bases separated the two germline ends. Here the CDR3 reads CASSFRRGLTGELFF. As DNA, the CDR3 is TGTGCCAGCAGCTTTCGGAGAGGGCTCACCGGGGAGCTGTTTTTT.

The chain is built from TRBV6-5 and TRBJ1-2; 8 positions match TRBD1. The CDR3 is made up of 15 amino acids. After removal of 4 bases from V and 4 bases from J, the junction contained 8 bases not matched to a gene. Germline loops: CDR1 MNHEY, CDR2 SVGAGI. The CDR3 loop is CASSSPGGPTYGYTF. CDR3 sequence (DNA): TGTGCCAGCAGTTCCCCAGGGGGCCCCACCTATGGCTACACCTTC.

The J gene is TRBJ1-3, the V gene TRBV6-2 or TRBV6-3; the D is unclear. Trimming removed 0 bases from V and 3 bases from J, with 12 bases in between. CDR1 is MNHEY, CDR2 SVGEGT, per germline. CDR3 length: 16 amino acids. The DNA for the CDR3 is TGTGCCAGCAGTTACTCTCGGGGAACGTATGGAAACACCATATATTTT. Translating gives CASSYSRGTYGNTIYF.

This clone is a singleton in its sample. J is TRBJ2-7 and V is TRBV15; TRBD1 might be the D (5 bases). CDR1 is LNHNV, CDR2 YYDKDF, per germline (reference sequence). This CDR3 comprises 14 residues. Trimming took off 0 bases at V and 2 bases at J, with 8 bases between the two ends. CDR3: CATSRDGAAYEQYF. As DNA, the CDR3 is TGTGCCACCAGCAGAGATGGGGCAGCCTACGAGCAGTACTTC.

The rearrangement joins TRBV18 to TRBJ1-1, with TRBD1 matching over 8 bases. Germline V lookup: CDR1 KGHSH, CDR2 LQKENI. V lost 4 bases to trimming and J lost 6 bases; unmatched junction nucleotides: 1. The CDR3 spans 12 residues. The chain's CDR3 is CASSQGQAEAFF. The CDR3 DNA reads TGTGCCAGCTCACAGGGACAGGCTGAAGCTTTCTTT.

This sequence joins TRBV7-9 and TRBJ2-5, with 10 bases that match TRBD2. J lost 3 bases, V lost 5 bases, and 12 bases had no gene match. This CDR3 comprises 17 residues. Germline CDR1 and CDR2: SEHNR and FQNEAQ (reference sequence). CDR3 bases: TGTGCCAGCAGCCCAACCGGGACTAGCGCGGCTAAAGAGACCCAGTACTTC. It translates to CASSPTGTSAAKETQYF.

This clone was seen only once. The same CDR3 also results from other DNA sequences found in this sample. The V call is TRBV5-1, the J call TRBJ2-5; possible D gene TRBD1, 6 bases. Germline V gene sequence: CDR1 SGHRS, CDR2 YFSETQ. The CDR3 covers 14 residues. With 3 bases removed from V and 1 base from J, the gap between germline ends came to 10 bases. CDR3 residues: CASSSGQSQETQYF. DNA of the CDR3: TGCGCCAGCAGCTCTGGACAGTCCCAAGAGACCCAGTACTTC.

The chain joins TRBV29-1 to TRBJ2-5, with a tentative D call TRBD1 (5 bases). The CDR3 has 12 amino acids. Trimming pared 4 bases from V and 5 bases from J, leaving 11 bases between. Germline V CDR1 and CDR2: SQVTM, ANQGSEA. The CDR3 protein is CSVAGSGETQYF. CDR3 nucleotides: TGCAGCGTTGCAGGGTCCGGGGAGACCCAGTACTTC.

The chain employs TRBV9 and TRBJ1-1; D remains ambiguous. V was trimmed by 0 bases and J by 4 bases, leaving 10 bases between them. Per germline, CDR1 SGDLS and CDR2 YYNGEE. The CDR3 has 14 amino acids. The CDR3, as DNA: TGTGCCAGCAGCGTAGATCAGACTCGCACTGAAGCTTTCTTT. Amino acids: CASSVDQTRTEAFF.

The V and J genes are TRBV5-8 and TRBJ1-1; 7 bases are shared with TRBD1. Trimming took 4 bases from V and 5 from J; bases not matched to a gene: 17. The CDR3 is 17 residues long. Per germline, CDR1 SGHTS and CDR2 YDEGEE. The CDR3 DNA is TGTGCCAGCAGCCACCCCGGACAGGCCTTGGGGGAAACTGAAGCTTTCTTT. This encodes CASSHPGQALGETEAFF.

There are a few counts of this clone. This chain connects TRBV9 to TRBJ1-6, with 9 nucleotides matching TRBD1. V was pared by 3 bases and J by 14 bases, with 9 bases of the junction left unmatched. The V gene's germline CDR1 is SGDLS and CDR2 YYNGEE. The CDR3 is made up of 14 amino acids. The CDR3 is CASSAGQGLPSLHF. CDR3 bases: TGTGCCAGCAGCGCGGGACAGGGACTACCCTCCCTCCACTTT.

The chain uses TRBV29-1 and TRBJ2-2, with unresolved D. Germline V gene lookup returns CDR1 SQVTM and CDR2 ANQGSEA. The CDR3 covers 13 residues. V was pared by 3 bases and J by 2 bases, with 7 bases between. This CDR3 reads CSVETPNTGELFF. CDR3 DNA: TGCAGCGTTGAGACTCCAAACACCGGGGAGCTGTTTTTT.

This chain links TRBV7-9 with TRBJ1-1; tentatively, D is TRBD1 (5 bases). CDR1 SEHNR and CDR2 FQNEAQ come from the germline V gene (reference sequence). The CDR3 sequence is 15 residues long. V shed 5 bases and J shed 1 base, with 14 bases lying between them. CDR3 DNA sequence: TGTGCCAGCAGCCATCGACCGGGGGAGAACACTGAAGCTTTCTTT. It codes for CASSHRPGENTEAFF. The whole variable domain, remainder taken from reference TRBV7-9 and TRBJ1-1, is DTGVSQNPRHKITKRGQNVTFRCDPISEHNRLYWYRQTLGQGPEFLTYFQNEAQLEKSRLLSDRFSAERPKGSFSTLEIQRTEQGDSAMYLCASSHRPGENTEAFFGQGTRLTVV.

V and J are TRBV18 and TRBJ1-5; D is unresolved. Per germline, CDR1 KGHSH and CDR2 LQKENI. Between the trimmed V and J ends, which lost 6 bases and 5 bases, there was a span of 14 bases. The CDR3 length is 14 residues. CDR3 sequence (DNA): TGTGCCAGCTCCTTCCTCCGGGGAGATCAGCCCCAGCATTTT. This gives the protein CASSFLRGDQPQHF.

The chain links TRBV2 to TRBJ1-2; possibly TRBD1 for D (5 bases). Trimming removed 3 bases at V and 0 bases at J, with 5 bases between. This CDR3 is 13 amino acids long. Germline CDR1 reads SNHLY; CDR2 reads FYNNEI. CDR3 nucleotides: TGTGCCAGCAGTGACAGGGCTAACTATGGCTACACCTTC. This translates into CASSDRANYGYTF.

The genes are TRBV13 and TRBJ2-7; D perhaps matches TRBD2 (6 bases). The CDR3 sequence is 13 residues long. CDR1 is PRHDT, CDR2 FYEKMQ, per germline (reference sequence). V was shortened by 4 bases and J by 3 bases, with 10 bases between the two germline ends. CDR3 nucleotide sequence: TGTGCCAGCAGCTCCTGGCGGGGCTACGAGCAGTACTTC. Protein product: CASSSWRGYEQYF.

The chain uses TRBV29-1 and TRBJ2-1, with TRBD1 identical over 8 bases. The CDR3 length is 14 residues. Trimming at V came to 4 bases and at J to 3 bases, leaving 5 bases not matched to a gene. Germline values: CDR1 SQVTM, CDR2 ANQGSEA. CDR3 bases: TGCAGCGTTGCTAAGGGGACAGGCTACAATGAGCAGTTCTTC. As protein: CSVAKGTGYNEQFF.

CDR3 protein: CASSSSGISSYNEQFF. The CDR3 DNA is TGTGCCAGCAGCTCTAGCGGGATAAGCTCCTACAATGAGCAGTTCTTC. The chain combines TRBV11-3 with TRBJ2-1; TRBD2 matches at 9 bases. CDR1 SGHNT and CDR2 YENEEA come from the germline V gene. V lost 4 bases, J lost 0 bases, and 4 bases stayed unmatched. This CDR3 is built from 16 residues.

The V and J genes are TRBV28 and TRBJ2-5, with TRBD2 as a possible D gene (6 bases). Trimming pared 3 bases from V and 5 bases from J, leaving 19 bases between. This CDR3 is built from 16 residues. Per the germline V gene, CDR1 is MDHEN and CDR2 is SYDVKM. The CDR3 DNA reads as TGTGCCAGCAGTTTTCCGCCGTTTGGGGGGTCGGAGACCCAGTACTTC. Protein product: CASSFPPFGGSETQYF.

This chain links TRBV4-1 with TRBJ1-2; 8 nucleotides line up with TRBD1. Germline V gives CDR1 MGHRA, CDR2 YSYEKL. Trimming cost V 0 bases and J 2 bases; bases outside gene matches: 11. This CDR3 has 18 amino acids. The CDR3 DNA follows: TGCGCCAGCAGCCAAGATTTCCAGGGGGCGTGGGGGAACTATGGCTACACCTTC. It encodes CASSQDFQGAWGNYGYTF.

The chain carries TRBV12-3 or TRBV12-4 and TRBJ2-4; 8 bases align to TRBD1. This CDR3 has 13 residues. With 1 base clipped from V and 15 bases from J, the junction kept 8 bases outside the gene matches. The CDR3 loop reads CASSLVTGDPRYF. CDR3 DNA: TGTGCCAGCAGTTTAGTGACAGGGGACCCGCGGTACTTC.

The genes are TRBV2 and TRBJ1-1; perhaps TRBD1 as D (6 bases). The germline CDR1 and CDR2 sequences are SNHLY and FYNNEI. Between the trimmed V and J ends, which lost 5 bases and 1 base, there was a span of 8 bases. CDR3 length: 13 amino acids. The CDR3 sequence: CASSNRENTEAFF. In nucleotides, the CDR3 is TGTGCCAGCAGTAACAGGGAGAACACTGAAGCTTTCTTT.